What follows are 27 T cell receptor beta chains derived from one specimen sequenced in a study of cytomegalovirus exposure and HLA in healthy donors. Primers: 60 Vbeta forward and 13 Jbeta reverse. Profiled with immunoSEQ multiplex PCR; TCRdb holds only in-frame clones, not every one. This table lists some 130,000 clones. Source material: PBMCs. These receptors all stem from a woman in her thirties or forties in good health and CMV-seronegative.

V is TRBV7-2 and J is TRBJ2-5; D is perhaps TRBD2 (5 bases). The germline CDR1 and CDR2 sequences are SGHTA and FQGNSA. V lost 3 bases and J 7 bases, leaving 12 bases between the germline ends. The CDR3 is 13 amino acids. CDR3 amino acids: CASSFDTEGTQYF. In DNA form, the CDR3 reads TGTGCCAGCAGCTTCGATACAGAGGGGACCCAGTACTTC. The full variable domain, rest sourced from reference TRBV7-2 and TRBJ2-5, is GAGVSQSPSNKVTEKGKDVELRCDPISGHTALYWYRQSLGQGLEFLIYFQGNSAPDKSGLPSDRFSAERTGGSVSTLTIQRTQQEDSAVYLCASSFDTEGTQYFGPGTRLLVL.

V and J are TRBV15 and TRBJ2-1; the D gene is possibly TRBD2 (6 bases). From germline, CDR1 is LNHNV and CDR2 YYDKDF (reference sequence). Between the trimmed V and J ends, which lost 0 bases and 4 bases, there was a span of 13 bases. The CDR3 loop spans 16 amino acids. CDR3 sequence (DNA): TGTGCCACCAGCAGAGATTTGGTTAGCGGTTACAATGAGCAGTTCTTC. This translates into CATSRDLVSGYNEQFF.

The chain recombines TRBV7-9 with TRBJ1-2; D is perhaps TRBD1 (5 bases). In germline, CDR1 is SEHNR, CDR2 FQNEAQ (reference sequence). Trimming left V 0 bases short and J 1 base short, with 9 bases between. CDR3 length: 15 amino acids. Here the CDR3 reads CASSLAPGLNYGYTF. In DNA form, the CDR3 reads TGTGCCAGCAGCTTAGCCCCGGGACTTAACTATGGCTACACCTTC. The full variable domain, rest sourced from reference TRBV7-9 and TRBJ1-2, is DTGVSQNPRHKITKRGQNVTFRCDPISEHNRLYWYRQTLGQGPEFLTYFQNEAQLEKSRLLSDRFSAERPKGSFSTLEIQRTEQGDSAMYLCASSLAPGLNYGYTFGSGTRLTVV.

The CDR3 nucleotides are TGTGCCAGCAGCTTAGGAGGACAGAACTATGGCTACACCTTC. It translates to CASSLGGQNYGYTF. The chain couples TRBV7-2 to TRBJ1-2; TRBD1 might be the D (6 bases). The V gene's germline CDR1 is SGHTA and CDR2 FQGNSA. This CDR3 has 14 amino acids. V gave up 1 base and J gave up 2 bases, with 8 bases separating them.

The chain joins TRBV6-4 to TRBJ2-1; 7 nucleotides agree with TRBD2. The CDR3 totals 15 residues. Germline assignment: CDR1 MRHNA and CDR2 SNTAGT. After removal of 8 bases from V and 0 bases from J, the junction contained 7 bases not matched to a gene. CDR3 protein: CASSVGGSSYNEQFF. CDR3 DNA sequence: TGTGCCAGCTCTGTCGGGGGGAGCTCCTACAATGAGCAGTTCTTC.

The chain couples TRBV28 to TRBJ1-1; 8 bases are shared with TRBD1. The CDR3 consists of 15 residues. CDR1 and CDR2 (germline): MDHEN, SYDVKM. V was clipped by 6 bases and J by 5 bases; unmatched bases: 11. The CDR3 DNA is TGTGCCAGCAGGTTCCCTGGACAGGGTGTAACTGAAGCTTTCTTT. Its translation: CASRFPGQGVTEAFF.

CDR3 region: CASSLVLAGTSYNEQFF. CDR3 DNA sequence: TGTGCCAGCAGCTTAGTTCTTGCCGGGACAAGCTACAATGAGCAGTTCTTC. The chain links TRBV11-2 to TRBJ2-1; D may be TRBD1 (6 bases). Germline CDR1 and CDR2: SGHAT and FQNNGV. The CDR3 contains 17 residues. With 1 base removed from V and 3 bases from J, the gap between germline ends came to 16 bases. The whole variable domain, filled in from reference TRBV11-2 and TRBJ2-1, reads EAGVAQSPRYKIIEKRQSVAFWCNPISGHATLYWYQQILGQGPKLLIQFQNNGVVDDSQLPKDRFSAERLKGVDSTLKIQPAKLEDSAVYLCASSLVLAGTSYNEQFFGPGTRLTVL.

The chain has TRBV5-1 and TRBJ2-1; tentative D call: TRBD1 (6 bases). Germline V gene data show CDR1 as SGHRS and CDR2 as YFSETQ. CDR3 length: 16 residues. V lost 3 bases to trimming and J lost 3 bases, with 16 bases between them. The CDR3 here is CASSSHGDTLYNEQFF. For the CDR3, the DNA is TGCGCCAGCAGCTCCCATGGGGACACACTCTACAATGAGCAGTTCTTC.

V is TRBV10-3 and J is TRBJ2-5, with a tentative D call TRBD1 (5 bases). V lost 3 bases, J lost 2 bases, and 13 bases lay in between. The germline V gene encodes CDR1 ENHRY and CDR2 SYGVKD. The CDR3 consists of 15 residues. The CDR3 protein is CAISDNRKDQETQYF. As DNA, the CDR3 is TGTGCCATCAGTGATAACAGGAAGGATCAAGAGACCCAGTACTTC.

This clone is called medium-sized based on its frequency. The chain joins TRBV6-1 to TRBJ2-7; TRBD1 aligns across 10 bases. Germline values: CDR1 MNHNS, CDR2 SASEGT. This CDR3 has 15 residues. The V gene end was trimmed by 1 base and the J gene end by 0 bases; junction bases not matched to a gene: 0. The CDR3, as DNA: TGTGCCAGCAGTGAAGGGACAGGGGGCTCCTACGAGCAGTACGTC. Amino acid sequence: CASSEGTGGSYEQYV.

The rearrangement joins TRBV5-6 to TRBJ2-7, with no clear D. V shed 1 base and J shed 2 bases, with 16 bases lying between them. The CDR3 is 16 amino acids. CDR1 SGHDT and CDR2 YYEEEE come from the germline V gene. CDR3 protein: CASSLISATETYEQYF. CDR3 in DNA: TGTGCCAGCAGCTTGATCAGTGCTACAGAGACCTACGAGCAGTACTTC.

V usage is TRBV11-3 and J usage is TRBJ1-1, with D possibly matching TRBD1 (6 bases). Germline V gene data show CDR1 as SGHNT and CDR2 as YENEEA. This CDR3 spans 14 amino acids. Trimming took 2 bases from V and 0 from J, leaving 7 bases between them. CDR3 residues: CASSLQGLNTEAFF. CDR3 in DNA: TGTGCCAGCAGCTTACAGGGGTTGAACACTGAAGCTTTCTTT.

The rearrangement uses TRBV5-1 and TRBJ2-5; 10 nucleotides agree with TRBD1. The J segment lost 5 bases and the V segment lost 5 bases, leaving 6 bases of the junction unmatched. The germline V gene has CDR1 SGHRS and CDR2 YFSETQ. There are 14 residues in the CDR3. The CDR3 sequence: CASSTTGGKETQYF. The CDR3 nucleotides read TGCGCCAGCAGTACGACAGGGGGCAAGGAGACCCAGTACTTC.

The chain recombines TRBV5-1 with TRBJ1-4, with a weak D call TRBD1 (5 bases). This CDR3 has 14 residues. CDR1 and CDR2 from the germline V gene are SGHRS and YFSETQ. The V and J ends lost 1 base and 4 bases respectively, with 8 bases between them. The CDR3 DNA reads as TGCGCCAGCAGCTTGCAGGGTTATAATGAAAAACTGTTTTTT. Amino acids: CASSLQGYNEKLFF.

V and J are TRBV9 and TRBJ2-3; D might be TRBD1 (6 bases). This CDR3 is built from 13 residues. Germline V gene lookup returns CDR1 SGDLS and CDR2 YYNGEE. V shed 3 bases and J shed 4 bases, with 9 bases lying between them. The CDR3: CASSGSGADTQYF. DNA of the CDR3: TGTGCCAGCAGCGGATCAGGGGCAGATACGCAGTATTTT.

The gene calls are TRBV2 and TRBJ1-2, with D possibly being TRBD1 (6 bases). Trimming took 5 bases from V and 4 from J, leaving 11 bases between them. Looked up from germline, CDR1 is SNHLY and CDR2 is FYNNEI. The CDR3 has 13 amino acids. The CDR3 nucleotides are TGTGCCAGCAGTAGGGACACTCTCTATGGCTACACCTTC. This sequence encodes CASSRDTLYGYTF. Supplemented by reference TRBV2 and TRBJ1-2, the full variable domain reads EPEVTQTPSHQVTQMGQEVILRCVPISNHLYFYWYRQILGQKVEFLVSFYNNEISEKSEIFDDQFSVERPDGSNFTLKIRSTKLEDSAMYFCASSRDTLYGYTFGSGTRLTVV.

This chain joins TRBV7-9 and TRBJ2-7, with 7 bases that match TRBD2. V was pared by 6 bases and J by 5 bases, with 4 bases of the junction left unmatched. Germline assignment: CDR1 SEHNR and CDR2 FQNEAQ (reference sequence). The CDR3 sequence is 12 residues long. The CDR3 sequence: CASSLRGNEQYV. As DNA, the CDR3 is TGTGCCAGCAGTTTGCGGGGGAACGAGCAGTACGTC.

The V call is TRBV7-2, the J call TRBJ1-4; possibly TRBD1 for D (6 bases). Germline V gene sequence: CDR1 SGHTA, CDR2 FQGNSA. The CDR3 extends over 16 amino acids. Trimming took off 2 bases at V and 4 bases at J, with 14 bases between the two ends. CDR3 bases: TGTGCCAGCAGCTTACATGGGGGCCCCGGTAATGAAAAACTGTTTTTT. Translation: CASSLHGGPGNEKLFF. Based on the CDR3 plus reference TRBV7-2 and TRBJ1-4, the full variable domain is GAGVSQSPSNKVTEKGKDVELRCDPISGHTALYWYRQSLGQGLEFLIYFQGNSAPDKSGLPSDRFSAERTGGSVSTLTIQRTQQEDSAVYLCASSLHGGPGNEKLFFGSGTQLSVL.

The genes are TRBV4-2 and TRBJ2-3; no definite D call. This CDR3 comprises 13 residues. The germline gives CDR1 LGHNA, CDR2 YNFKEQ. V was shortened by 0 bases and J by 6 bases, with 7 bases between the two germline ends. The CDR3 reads CASSQDSTDTQYF. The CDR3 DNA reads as TGTGCCAGCAGCCAAGATAGTACGGATACGCAGTATTTT.

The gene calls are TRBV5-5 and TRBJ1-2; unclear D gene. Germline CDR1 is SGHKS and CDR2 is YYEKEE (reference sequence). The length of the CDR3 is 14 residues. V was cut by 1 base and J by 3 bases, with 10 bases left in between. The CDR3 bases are TGTGCCAGCAGCTTGAGTCTCGGGGACTATGGCTACACCTTC. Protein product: CASSLSLGDYGYTF.

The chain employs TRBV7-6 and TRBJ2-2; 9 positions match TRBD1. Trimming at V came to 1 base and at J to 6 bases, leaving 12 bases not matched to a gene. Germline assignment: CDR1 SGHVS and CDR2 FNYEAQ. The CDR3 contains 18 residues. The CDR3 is CASSLEPPDRGIAGELFF. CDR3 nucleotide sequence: TGTGCCAGCAGCTTAGAACCCCCGGACAGGGGAATCGCCGGGGAGCTGTTTTTT.

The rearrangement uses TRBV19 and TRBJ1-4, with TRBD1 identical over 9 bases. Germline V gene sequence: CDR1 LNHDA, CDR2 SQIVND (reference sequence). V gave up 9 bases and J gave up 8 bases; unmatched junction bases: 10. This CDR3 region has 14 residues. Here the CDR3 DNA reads TGTGCCAGCCTAGCTCGGGACAGGGCCGAAAAACTGTTTTTT. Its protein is CASLARDRAEKLFF.

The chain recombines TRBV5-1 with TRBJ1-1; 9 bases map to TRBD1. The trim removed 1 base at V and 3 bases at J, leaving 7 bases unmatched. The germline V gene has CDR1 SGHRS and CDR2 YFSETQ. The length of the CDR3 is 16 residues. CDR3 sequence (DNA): TGCGCCAGCAGCTTGAAGGGACAGGGACCTCACACTGAAGCTTTCTTT. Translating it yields CASSLKGQGPHTEAFF.

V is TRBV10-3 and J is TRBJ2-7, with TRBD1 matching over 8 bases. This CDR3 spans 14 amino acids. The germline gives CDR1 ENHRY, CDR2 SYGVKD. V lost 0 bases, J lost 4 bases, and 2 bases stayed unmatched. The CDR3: CAISESYRGYEQYF. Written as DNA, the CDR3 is TGTGCCATCAGTGAGTCGTACAGGGGGTACGAGCAGTACTTC.

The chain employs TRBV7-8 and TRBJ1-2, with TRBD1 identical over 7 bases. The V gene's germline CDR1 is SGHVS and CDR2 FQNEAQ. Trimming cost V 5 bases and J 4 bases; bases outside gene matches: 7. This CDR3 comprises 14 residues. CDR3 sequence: CASSQTGVFYGYTF. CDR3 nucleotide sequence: TGTGCCAGCAGCCAAACAGGGGTGTTCTATGGCTACACCTTC.

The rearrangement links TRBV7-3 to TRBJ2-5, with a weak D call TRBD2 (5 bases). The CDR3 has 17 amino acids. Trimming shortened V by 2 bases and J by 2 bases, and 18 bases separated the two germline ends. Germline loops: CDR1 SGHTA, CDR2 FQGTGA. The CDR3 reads CASSLGPGWALQETQYF. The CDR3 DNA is TGTGCCAGCAGCTTAGGGCCGGGGTGGGCGTTACAAGAGACCCAGTACTTC.

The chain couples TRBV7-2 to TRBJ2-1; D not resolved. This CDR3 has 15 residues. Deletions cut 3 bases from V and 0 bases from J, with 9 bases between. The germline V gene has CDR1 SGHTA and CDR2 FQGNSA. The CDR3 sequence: CASSFHFGSYNEQFF. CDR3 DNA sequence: TGTGCCAGCAGCTTCCATTTCGGCTCCTACAATGAGCAGTTCTTC.